This T cell receptor (beta chain) was profiled in a study of PD-1 blockade in classical Hodgkin lymphoma. Repertoires were generated with immunoSEQ multiplex PCR, while TCRdb's copy carries only in-frame clones and drops some. The profile shows about 30,000 clones, approximately 89% of them singletons. Indicated time point: newly diagnosed, previously untreated cHL patient sample. Germline assignment: CDR1 MDHEN and CDR2 SYDVKM. The V end lost 6 bases, the J end lost 7 bases, and 16 bases lay between the germline ends. CDR3 length equals 13 residues. Sample: peripheral blood mononuclear cells (PBMCs). The chain combines TRBV28 with TRBJ2-7, with D perhaps being TRBD1 or TRBD2 (5 bases each). The sequence was obtained from a human donor with classical Hodgkin lymphoma. The CDR3 sequence: CASRAGRWGEQYF. As DNA, the CDR3 is TGTGCCAGCAGAGCTGGGCGGTGGGGGGAGCAGTACTTC. Using reference TRBV28 and TRBJ2-7 for the parts outside the CDR3, the full variable domain is DVKVTQSSRYLVKRTGEKVFLECVQDMDHENMFWYRQDPGLGLRLIYFSYDVKMKEKGDIPEGYSVSREKKERFSLILESASTNQTSMYLCASRAGRWGEQYFGPGTRLTVT.